Below, 18 T cell receptor beta chains from the same sample are listed, as sequenced in a study of B cell selection in AIRE deficiency. Profiled with immunoSEQ multiplex PCR; TCRdb holds only in-frame clones, not every one. The sample includes 20,000 to 25,000 clones, 85% to 95% of them seen just once. The regulatory T cell sort gate was CD4+CD25hiCD127low/negative. Material: CD4+CD25+ Tregs sorted from PBMCs. The receptors here all came from a human donor in good health.

The rearrangement links TRBV5-1 to TRBJ1-1; perhaps TRBD1 as D (6 bases). Deletions cut 1 base from V and 4 bases from J, with 14 bases between. Per the germline V gene, CDR1 is SGHRS and CDR2 is YFSETQ. This CDR3 contains 15 residues. CDR3 DNA sequence: TGCGCCAGCAGCTTGTGGGGCGGCAGGGGCACTGAAGCTTTCTTT. Protein sequence: CASSLWGGRGTEAFF.

The V and J genes are TRBV19 and TRBJ2-3; D might be TRBD2 (5 bases). This CDR3 has 15 residues. Germline lookup yields CDR1 LNHDA and CDR2 SQIVND (reference sequence). Trimming pared 6 bases from V and 8 bases from J, leaving 21 bases between. The CDR3 DNA follows: TGTGCCAGTAGCACACTCCCAAGGGAGTATGGTACGCAGTATTTT. Protein sequence: CASSTLPREYGTQYF.

The chain is built from TRBV19 and TRBJ1-1; possible D gene TRBD1, 5 bases. The CDR3 length is 15 residues. V was clipped by 7 bases and J by 4 bases, with 19 bases between them. The germline V gene has CDR1 LNHDA and CDR2 SQIVND (reference sequence). The CDR3 loop reads CASTATHFRGTEAFF. The CDR3 DNA follows: TGTGCCAGTACCGCTACCCATTTTAGGGGCACTGAAGCTTTCTTT.

The CDR3 protein is CASSRSGTGNTEKLFF. The CDR3 bases are TGTGCCAGTAGCCGGTCCGGGACAGGGAATACTGAAAAACTGTTTTTT. The genes are TRBV19 and TRBJ1-4, with 9 nucleotides matching TRBD1. Trimming cost V 6 bases and J 7 bases; bases outside gene matches: 12. The germline CDR1 and CDR2 sequences are LNHDA and SQIVND (reference sequence). CDR3 length equals 16 residues. The variable domain in full, completed from reference TRBV19 and TRBJ1-4, reads DGGITQSPKYLFRKEGQNVTLSCEQNLNHDAMYWYRQDPGQGLRLIYYSQIVNDFQKGDIAEGYSVSREKKESFPLTVTSAQKNPTAFYLCASSRSGTGNTEKLFFGSGTQLSVL.

About this clone itself: This may stem from a read error, because a much larger clone lies one nucleotide away. The V gene is TRBV5-1, the J gene TRBJ1-2, with a tentative D call TRBD1 (5 bases). Trimming cost V 0 bases and J 4 bases, with 13 bases left between them. Germline assignment: CDR1 SGHRS and CDR2 YFSETQ. This CDR3 is built from 15 residues. The CDR3, as DNA: TGCGCCAGCAGCTTGGGGGCGGGGGACCTCTATGGCTACACCTTC. Translating it yields CASSLGAGDLYGYTF.

This chain joins TRBV18 and TRBJ2-3; D call uncertain. The germline V gene encodes CDR1 KGHSH and CDR2 LQKENI. V lost 0 bases to trimming and J lost 6 bases, with 7 bases between them. The CDR3 has 13 amino acids. The CDR3 protein is CASSPPLIDTQYF. CDR3 nucleotide sequence: TGTGCCAGCTCACCACCTTTGATCGATACGCAGTATTTT.

The chain is built from TRBV5-1 and TRBJ2-1; the match to TRBD2 covers 8 bases. Germline V gene data show CDR1 as SGHRS and CDR2 as YFSETQ. The CDR3 is 16 amino acids. V lost 0 bases to trimming and J lost 6 bases; unmatched junction nucleotides: 8. CDR3: CASSLAVAGPFNEQFF. The CDR3 nucleotides read TGCGCCAGCAGCTTGGCGGTAGCGGGGCCGTTCAATGAGCAGTTCTTC.

This sequence joins TRBV7-9 and TRBJ1-5, with D possibly TRBD1 on 6 matching bases. Trimming took 5 bases from V and 4 from J, leaving 21 bases between them. The germline V gene has CDR1 SEHNR and CDR2 FQNEAQ (reference sequence). The CDR3 is made up of 17 amino acids. The CDR3 is CASSAGRGAAENQPQHF. The CDR3 DNA reads as TGTGCCAGCAGCGCGGGACGGGGGGCGGCCGAGAATCAGCCCCAGCATTTT. Full variable domain (missing parts from reference TRBV7-9 and TRBJ1-5): DTGVSQNPRHKITKRGQNVTFRCDPISEHNRLYWYRQTLGQGPEFLTYFQNEAQLEKSRLLSDRFSAERPKGSFSTLEIQRTEQGDSAMYLCASSAGRGAAENQPQHFGDGTRLSIL.

V is TRBV5-1 and J is TRBJ1-1; D call uncertain. Trimming left V 4 bases short and J 2 bases short, with 9 bases between. CDR1 and CDR2 from the germline V gene are SGHRS and YFSETQ. The CDR3 contains 13 residues. The CDR3 DNA is TGCGCCAGCAGCGCAACCGTTAACACTGAAGCTTTCTTT. Its translation: CASSATVNTEAFF.

The J gene is TRBJ2-7, the V gene TRBV6-1; 12 bases are shared with TRBD2. The CDR3 extends over 15 amino acids. Germline CDR1 and CDR2: MNHNS and SASEGT. Trimming at V came to 6 bases and at J to 1 base, leaving 4 bases not matched to a gene. The CDR3 DNA reads as TGTGCCAGCAGACCCGGACTAGCGGGATCCTACGAGCAGTACTTC. Protein sequence: CASRPGLAGSYEQYF.

The sample holds a few counts of this clone. The chain employs TRBV7-2 and TRBJ2-3; D is perhaps TRBD1 (6 bases). V was pared by 0 bases and J by 3 bases, with 10 bases between. This CDR3 is 15 amino acids long. Germline V gene lookup returns CDR1 SGHTA and CDR2 FQGNSA. CDR3 loop: CASSLAGAPTDTQYF. In DNA, the CDR3 is TGTGCCAGCAGCTTAGCGGGGGCCCCGACAGATACGCAGTATTTT.

In DNA form, the CDR3 reads TGCAGCGTTGGAGGGGCCCCGGGACTAGCGGGAGGGCCCGGAGAGACCCAGTACTTC. As protein: CSVGGAPGLAGGPGETQYF. This rearrangement joins TRBV29-1 to TRBJ2-5; the match to TRBD2 covers 16 bases. With V trimmed by 4 bases and J by 4 bases, 15 bases remained unmatched. This CDR3 spans 19 amino acids. Germline-derived CDR1 and CDR2 are SQVTM and ANQGSEA.

This clone has only one observation. V and J are TRBV6-1 and TRBJ2-3; no reliable D call. The CDR3 has 11 residues. Germline V gene lookup returns CDR1 MNHNS and CDR2 SASEGT. V was pared by 3 bases and J by 9 bases, with 7 bases between. This chain's CDR3 is CASSEVGTQYF. The CDR3 DNA follows: TGTGCCAGCAGTGAGGTGGGGACGCAGTATTTT.

The chain employs TRBV14 and TRBJ2-3, with a possible D match to TRBD2 (7 bases). V was clipped by 4 bases and J by 6 bases, with 11 bases between them. Looked up from germline, CDR1 is SGHDN and CDR2 is FVKESK. The CDR3 spans 13 residues. This CDR3 reads CASSRGGRDTQYF. The CDR3 DNA sequence: TGTGCCAGCAGCCGGGGGGGCAGGGATACGCAGTATTTT.

This clone was observed once. V is TRBV15 and J is TRBJ1-1; 9 nucleotides align to TRBD1. This CDR3 region has 15 residues. Trimming at V came to 7 bases and at J to 0 bases, leaving 6 bases not matched to a gene. Germline CDR1 and CDR2: LNHNV and YYDKDF (reference sequence). CDR3 sequence: CATNQYRGLNTEAFF. In DNA form, the CDR3 reads TGTGCCACCAACCAGTACAGGGGGCTGAACACTGAAGCTTTCTTT.

The chain couples TRBV5-1 to TRBJ1-1; D uncertain. V was trimmed by 3 bases and J by 3 bases, leaving 12 bases between them. The CDR3 runs to 14 residues. Germline CDR1 SGHRS, CDR2 YFSETQ. The CDR3 nucleotides are TGCGCCAGCAGCTCCCCTCATGGGGACACTGAAGCTTTCTTT. It encodes CASSSPHGDTEAFF.

This chain connects TRBV4-1 to TRBJ2-5; 9 bases agree with TRBD2. The germline gives CDR1 MGHRA, CDR2 YSYEKL. V lost 0 bases to trimming and J lost 10 bases; unmatched junction nucleotides: 6. The CDR3 consists of 14 residues. CDR3 in DNA: TGCGCCAGCAGCCAAGATCGGCTAGCGGGGTTCCAGTACTTC. It codes for CASSQDRLAGFQYF.

The chain employs TRBV4-2 and TRBJ2-5; the match to TRBD2 covers 14 bases. This CDR3 is built from 19 residues. V was pared by 3 bases and J by 5 bases, with 14 bases of the junction left unmatched. The germline gives CDR1 LGHNA, CDR2 YNFKEQ. CDR3 nucleotide sequence: TGTGCCAGCAGCCAGCGTTCGACTAGCGGGAGGGCGGGTAGGGAGACCCAGTACTTC. Its protein product is CASSQRSTSGRAGRETQYF.